Reported below is one T cell receptor (beta chain). Sample treatment: approximately 18 received Ad26.COV2.S at low or high dose, single or two shots; 5 received placebo; per-sample allocation not given. The samples date from day 63 after the first vaccine or placebo injection. These data are taken from a study of Ad26.COV2.S vaccination and SARS-CoV-2 variants. The CDR3 loop spans 16 amino acids. In germline, CDR1 is SGHRS, CDR2 YFSETQ. V lost 1 base to trimming and J lost 5 bases, with 18 bases between them. Assay: immunoSEQ multiplex PCR; the TCRdb copy retains only in-frame clones and omits some. This sample has approximately 350,000 clones, with roughly four fifths found just once.

The input for sequencing was peripheral blood, taken in a trial of Ad26.COV2.S vaccine versus placebo. The J gene is TRBJ2-5, the V gene TRBV5-1; D perhaps matches TRBD1 (6 bases). The origin of this receptor is a person aged 18-60 years who received the Ad26.COV2.S COVID-19 vaccine or a placebo. The CDR3 sequence: CASSLSGTLPQETQYF. For the CDR3, the DNA is TGCGCCAGCAGCTTGTCGGGGACACTACCTCAGGAGACCCAGTACTTC.